This entry features one T cell receptor beta chain sequence. Its antigen is not identified. Time point in this sample: persistent/refractory GD, antithyroid drugs over 5 years with positive TRAb. PBMC-derived RNA was used for the TCR library. The data were obtained in a study of regulatory T cells in long-lasting Graves disease. Investigators prepared the TCR beta libraries by applying iRepertoire HTBI primers and Arm-PCR of CDR3 regions. TCRdb fed the multiplex PCR reads into MiXCR, producing one record per CDR3 protein. The table includes some 370,000 distinct CDR3 sequences, about a fifth detected once. Looked up from germline, CDR1 is SQVTM and CDR2 is ANQGSEA. The CDR3 is 16 residues long. The ends lost 3 bases at V and 3 bases at J; junction bases unmatched: 14. Study-level results: Preferential use of TRBV28, TRBJ1-2 and TRBJ2-5 was seen in persistent disease.

This rearrangement joins TRBV29-1 to TRBJ2-7; 7 bases agree with TRBD2. This receptor was identified in a female donor with Graves disease. This specimen was peripheral blood mononuclear cells (PBMCs), taken when the disease was refractory, from a patient treated with antithyroid drugs. The CDR3 loop is CSVDIPRGGVDYEQYF. The CDR3 DNA is TGCAGCGTTGACATACCCCGGGGAGGGGTAGACTACGAGCAGTACTTC.